This record concerns one T cell receptor beta chain sequence. As yet, its antigen is unknown. The data stem from a study of cytomegalovirus exposure and HLA in healthy donors. The study's findings and limits: The Asian-associated ancestry cluster reportedly had fewer N-insertions than the roughly 670-donor mean in a later analysis. There were some 150 TCR beta chains listed as cytomegalovirus-associated. A later analysis revealed that TCR association rates differed between HLA loci, peaking at DRB1 and bottoming out at HLA-C. The dataset shows that most TCR sequences were rare, while some public TCRs occurred in many donors.

Germline V lookup: CDR1 SGHVS, CDR2 FNYEAQ. This CDR3 spans 15 amino acids. V dropped 3 bases and J dropped 0 bases, with 8 bases sitting between them. PCR was performed using 60 Vbeta and 13 Jbeta primers. The protocol was immunoSEQ multiplex PCR, while the TCRdb copy is restricted to in-frame clones and leaves out a portion. Among around 180,000 clones listed, roughly three quarters were seen once. The rearrangement uses TRBV7-6 and TRBJ1-4; D remains ambiguous. The sequence was collected from a woman aged 45-60 years in good health and CMV-seropositive. The sample consisted of PBMCs. The CDR3 sequence is CASSLEGTTNEKLFF. The CDR3 DNA reads TGTGCCAGCAGCTTGGAGGGTACAACTAATGAAAAACTGTTTTTT. The variable domain in full, completed from reference TRBV7-6 and TRBJ1-4, reads GAGVSQSPRYKVTKRGQDVALRCDPISGHVSLYWYRQALGQGPEFLTYFNYEAQQDKSGLPNDRFSAERPEGSISTLTIQRTEQRDSAMYRCASSLEGTTNEKLFFGSGTQLSVL.